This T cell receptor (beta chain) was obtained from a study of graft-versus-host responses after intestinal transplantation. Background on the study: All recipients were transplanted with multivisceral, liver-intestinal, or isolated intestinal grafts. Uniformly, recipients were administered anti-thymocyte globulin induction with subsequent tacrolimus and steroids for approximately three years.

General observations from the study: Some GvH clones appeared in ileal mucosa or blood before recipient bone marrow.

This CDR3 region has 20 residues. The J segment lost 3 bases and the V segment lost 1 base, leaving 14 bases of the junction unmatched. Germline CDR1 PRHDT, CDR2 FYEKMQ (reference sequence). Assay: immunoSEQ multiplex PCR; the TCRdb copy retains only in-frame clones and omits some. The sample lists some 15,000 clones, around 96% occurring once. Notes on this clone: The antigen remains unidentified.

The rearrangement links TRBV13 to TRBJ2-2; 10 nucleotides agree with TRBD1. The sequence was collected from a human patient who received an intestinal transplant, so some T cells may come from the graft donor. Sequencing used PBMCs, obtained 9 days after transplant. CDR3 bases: TGTGCCAGCAGCTTAGTCGTGACAGGGGGCCAGAGTCATTACACCGGGGAGCTGTTTTTT. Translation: CASSLVVTGGQSHYTGELFF. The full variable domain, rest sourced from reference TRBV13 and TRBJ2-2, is AAGVIQSPRHLIKEKRETATLKCYPIPRHDTVYWYQQGPGQDPQFLISFYEKMQSDKGSIPDRFSAQQFSDYHSELNMSSLELGDSALYFCASSLVVTGGQSHYTGELFFGEGSRLTVL.